One sample yielded the 5 T cell receptor beta chains listed below, sequenced in a study of Ad26.COV2.S vaccination and SARS-CoV-2 variants. Generated by immunoSEQ multiplex PCR, the TCRdb table keeps only in-frame clones and is missing some. The table has around 300,000 clones, 85% to 90% seen once. Described treatment: 19 received Ad26.COV2.S at low or high dose, single or two shots; several received placebo; per-sample allocation not given. Material that was analyzed had been drawn on day 63 after the first vaccine or placebo injection. The sample in question was peripheral blood, obtained in a trial of Ad26.COV2.S vaccine versus placebo. Receptor source: a person between 18 and 59 years old who received the Ad26.COV2.S COVID-19 vaccine or a placebo.

The chain carries TRBV11-3 and TRBJ1-1, with D perhaps TRBD1 (6 bases). Germline V gene lookup returns CDR1 SGHNT and CDR2 YENEEA. The CDR3 covers 14 residues. V lost 2 bases, J lost 5 bases, and 12 bases lay in between. The CDR3 here is CASSLRDRRTEAFF. CDR3 coding DNA: TGTGCCAGCAGCTTAAGAGACAGGCGGACTGAAGCTTTCTTT. Using reference TRBV11-3 and TRBJ1-1 for the parts outside the CDR3, the full variable domain is EAGVVQSPRYKIIEKKQPVAFWCNPISGHNTLYWYLQNLGQGPELLIRYENEEAVDDSQLPKDRFSAERLKGVDSTLKIQPAELGDSAVYLCASSLRDRRTEAFFGQGTRLTVV.

V is TRBV5-6 and J is TRBJ2-1; TRBD2 matches 8 bases. With V trimmed by 4 bases and J by 1 base, 13 bases remained unmatched. The CDR3 sequence is 18 residues long. The germline V gene encodes CDR1 SGHDT and CDR2 YYEEEE. The CDR3: CASSPGLAGLSSYNEQFF. Here the CDR3 DNA reads TGTGCCAGCAGCCCCGGACTAGCAGGTCTTTCATCCTACAATGAGCAGTTCTTC.

This clone occurred once. The chain employs TRBV9 and TRBJ1-1; 8 bases match TRBD1. The CDR3 contains 14 residues. Trimming took 0 bases from V and 5 from J; bases not matched to a gene: 3. CDR1 and CDR2 (germline): SGDLS, YYNGEE. The CDR3 region is CASSVATGGTEAFF. The CDR3 region has the DNA TGTGCCAGCAGCGTAGCTACAGGGGGGACTGAAGCTTTCTTT.

Only one count was recorded for this clone. This chain uses TRBV10-3 with TRBJ1-1, with 7 bases matching TRBD1. The CDR3 length is 14 residues. Trimming took 8 bases from V and 6 from J; bases not matched to a gene: 12. Germline V lookup: CDR1 ENHRY, CDR2 SYGVKD. The CDR3 protein is CAIGNRGGGSEAFF. The DNA of the CDR3 is TGTGCCATCGGCAACAGGGGAGGTGGTTCTGAAGCTTTCTTT.

J is TRBJ1-6 and V is TRBV3-1 (or the pseudogene TRBV3-2); D call uncertain. The V gene's germline CDR1 is LGHDT and CDR2 YNNKEL (reference sequence). The ends were cut back, 4 bases at V and 8 bases at J, with 9 bases in the middle. The CDR3 totals 13 residues. CDR3 sequence (DNA): TGTGCCAGCAGCCCCATTAGCGATTCACCCCTCCACTTT. Protein product: CASSPISDSPLHF.